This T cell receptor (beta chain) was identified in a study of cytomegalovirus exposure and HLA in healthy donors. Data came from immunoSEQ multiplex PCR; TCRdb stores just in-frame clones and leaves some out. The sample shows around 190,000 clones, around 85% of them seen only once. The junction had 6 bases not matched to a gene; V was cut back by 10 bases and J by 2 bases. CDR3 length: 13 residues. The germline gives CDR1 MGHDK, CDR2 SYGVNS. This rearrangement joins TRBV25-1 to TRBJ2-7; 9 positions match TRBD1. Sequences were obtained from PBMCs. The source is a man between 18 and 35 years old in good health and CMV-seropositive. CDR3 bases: TGTGCCACCCGGGGACAGGGCCCCTACGAGCAGTACTTC. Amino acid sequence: CATRGQGPYEQYF.